A single TCR beta chain is shown here with its context. The antigen is unknown. TCR beta cDNA was prepared out of roughly 490 ng total RNA by means of a constant-region primer. What produced the TCR beta libraries was three nested multiplex PCR rounds using slightly modified ARM-PCR. A C-beta reverse primer and TRBV1-TRBV30 forward primers served in each of the first two PCR rounds, at about 10 cycles apiece. Using its own MiXCR run on the multiplex PCR reads, TCRdb lists one record per CDR3 protein. This table holds hundreds of thousands of distinct CDR3 sequences, more than 55% found once. The data derive from a study of tumor-infiltrating lymphocytes in primary liver carcinoma. Background on the study: Patients comprised men and women whose ages fell between 30 and 69 years.

Overall study findings and caveats: Blood had a significantly lower top-250-clone fraction than tumors did (p = 0.039).

V dropped 7 bases and J dropped 5 bases, with 18 bases sitting between them. The CDR3 consists of 13 residues. Germline values: CDR1 SQVTM, CDR2 ANQGSEA. Germline DNA was extracted too, while blood RNA derived from unsorted whole blood. V gene TRBV29-1 combines with J gene TRBJ2-7; D perhaps matches TRBD2 (5 bases). The receptor comes from a woman between 25 and 40 years old with primary liver carcinoma and hepatitis B virus infection. Sequencing input: peripheral blood. The CDR3 spells CSALESGFNEQYF. The CDR3 bases are TGCAGCGCTTTGGAGTCGGGATTCAACGAGCAGTACTTC.